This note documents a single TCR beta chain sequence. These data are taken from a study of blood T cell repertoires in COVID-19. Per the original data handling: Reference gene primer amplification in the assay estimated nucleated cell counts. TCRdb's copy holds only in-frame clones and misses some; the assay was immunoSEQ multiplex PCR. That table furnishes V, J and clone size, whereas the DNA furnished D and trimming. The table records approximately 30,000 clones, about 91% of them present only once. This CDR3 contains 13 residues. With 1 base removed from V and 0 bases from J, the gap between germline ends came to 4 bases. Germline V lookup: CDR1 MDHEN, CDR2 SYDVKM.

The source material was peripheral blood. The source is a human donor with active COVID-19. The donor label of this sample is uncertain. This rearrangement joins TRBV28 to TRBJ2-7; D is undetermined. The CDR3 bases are TGTGCCAGCAGTTTATCCTTCTCCTACGAGCAGTACTTC. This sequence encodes CASSLSFSYEQYF. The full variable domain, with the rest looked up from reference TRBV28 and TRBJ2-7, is DVKVTQSSRYLVKRTGEKVFLECVQDMDHENMFWYRQDPGLGLRLIYFSYDVKMKEKGDIPEGYSVSREKKERFSLILESASTNQTSMYLCASSLSFSYEQYFGPGTRLTVT.